One sample yielded the 6 T cell receptor beta chains listed below, sequenced in a study of blood T cell repertoires in COVID-19. Data came from immunoSEQ multiplex PCR; TCRdb stores just in-frame clones and leaves some out. The repertoire includes under 30,000 clones, roughly 83% of them detected once, and approximately 25% sits in the top ten. The sequenced material came from peripheral blood. All receptors derive from a human donor in a cohort sampled during active COVID-19.

The chain is built from TRBV4-1 and TRBJ1-2; D unclear. The CDR3 covers 15 residues. V lost 0 bases and J 6 bases, leaving 14 bases between the germline ends. The germline CDR1 and CDR2 sequences are MGHRA and YSYEKL. In nucleotides, the CDR3 is TGCGCCAGCAGCCAAGAAGGCCCCCTGGGCCATGGCTACACCTTC. It translates to CASSQEGPLGHGYTF.

This chain uses TRBV18 with TRBJ1-1; possible D gene TRBD1, 6 bases. V gave up 10 bases and J gave up 0 bases, with 12 bases separating them. This CDR3 contains 13 residues. From germline, CDR1 is KGHSH and CDR2 LQKENI. CDR3 amino acids: CATVGQMNTEAFF. CDR3 sequence (DNA): TGTGCCACCGTCGGACAGATGAACACTGAAGCTTTCTTT.

This chain uses TRBV5-1 with TRBJ2-7; 9 bases agree with TRBD2. V shed 7 bases, J shed 2 bases, and the junction held 13 bases outside the gene matches. The CDR3 totals 16 residues. CDR1 and CDR2 from the germline V gene are SGHRS and YFSETQ. DNA of the CDR3: TGCGCCAGCGGCGGAAGTAGCGGGGGTGATACCTACGAGCAGTACTTC. It codes for CASGGSSGGDTYEQYF.

The rearrangement uses TRBV9 and TRBJ1-1; TRBD1 agrees at 7 bases. Trimming at V came to 1 base and at J to 1 base, leaving 7 bases not matched to a gene. Germline V gives CDR1 SGDLS, CDR2 YYNGEE. The CDR3 contains 16 residues. The CDR3 nucleotides read TGTGCCAGCAGCGTAAGGCCAGGGGGACAGAACACTGAAGCTTTCTTT. Protein product: CASSVRPGGQNTEAFF.

The chain uses TRBV5-4 and TRBJ1-2; D not certain. Trimming removed 2 bases from V and 0 bases from J, with 5 bases in between. Germline CDR1 is SGHNT and CDR2 is YYREEE (reference sequence). This CDR3 has 13 amino acids. CDR3 residues: CASSFRTNYGYTF. CDR3 nucleotides: TGTGCCAGCAGCTTCAGAACTAACTATGGCTACACCTTC.

In this sample, this clone turned up once. The V and J genes are TRBV4-3 and TRBJ1-5; D remains ambiguous. The length of the CDR3 is 13 residues. Germline CDR1 reads LGHNA; CDR2 reads YSLEER. V lost 0 bases to trimming and J lost 5 bases, with 5 bases between them. CDR3: CASSQDRDQPQHF. CDR3 bases: TGCGCCAGCAGCCAAGATAGAGATCAGCCCCAGCATTTT.